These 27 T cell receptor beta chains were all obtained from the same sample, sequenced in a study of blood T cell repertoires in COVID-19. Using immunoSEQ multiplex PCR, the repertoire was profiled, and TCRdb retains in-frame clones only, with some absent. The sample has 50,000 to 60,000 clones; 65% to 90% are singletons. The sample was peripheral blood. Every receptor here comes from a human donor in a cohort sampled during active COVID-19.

The CDR3 nucleotides read TGCGCCAGCAGCCACCAAGGGACACTAGCGGGGGGCCAAGAGACCCAGTACTTC. Its translation: CASSHQGTLAGGQETQYF. The chain employs TRBV4-3 and TRBJ2-5, with TRBD2 matching 12 bases. Looked up from germline, CDR1 is LGHNA and CDR2 is YSLEER. Trimming cost V 3 bases and J 1 base; bases outside gene matches: 9. The CDR3 is made up of 18 amino acids.

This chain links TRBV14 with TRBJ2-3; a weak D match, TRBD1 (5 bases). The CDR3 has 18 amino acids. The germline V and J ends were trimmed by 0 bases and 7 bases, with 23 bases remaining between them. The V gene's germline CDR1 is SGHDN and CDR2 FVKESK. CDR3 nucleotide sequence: TGTGCCAGCAGCCAAGATCTGCATCAGGGCCGTTTTACGAATACGCAGTATTTT. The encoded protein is CASSQDLHQGRFTNTQYF.

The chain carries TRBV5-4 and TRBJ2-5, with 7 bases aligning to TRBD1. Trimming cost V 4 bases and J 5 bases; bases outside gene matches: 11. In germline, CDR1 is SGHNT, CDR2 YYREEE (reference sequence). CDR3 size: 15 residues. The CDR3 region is CASSPKTGLEETQYF. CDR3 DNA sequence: TGTGCCAGCAGCCCTAAGACAGGGCTTGAGGAGACCCAGTACTTC.

The CDR3 DNA is TGTGCCAGTAGTACCCGGGGACAGGGCTATGGCTACACCTTC. Protein: CASSTRGQGYGYTF. The chain carries TRBV19 and TRBJ1-2; TRBD1 agrees at 9 bases. The V gene's germline CDR1 is LNHDA and CDR2 SQIVND (reference sequence). The trim removed 4 bases at V and 4 bases at J, leaving 4 bases unmatched. CDR3 length: 14 residues. Full variable domain (missing parts from reference TRBV19 and TRBJ1-2): DGGITQSPKYLFRKEGQNVTLSCEQNLNHDAMYWYRQDPGQGLRLIYYSQIVNDFQKGDIAEGYSVSREKKESFPLTVTSAQKNPTAFYLCASSTRGQGYGYTFGSGTRLTVV.

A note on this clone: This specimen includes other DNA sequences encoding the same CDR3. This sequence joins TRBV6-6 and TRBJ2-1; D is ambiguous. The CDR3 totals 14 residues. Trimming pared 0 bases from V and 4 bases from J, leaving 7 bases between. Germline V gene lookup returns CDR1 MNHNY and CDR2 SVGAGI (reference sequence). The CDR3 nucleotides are TGTGCCAGCAGTTACTCTCGCGTTTACAATGAGCAGTTCTTC. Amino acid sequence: CASSYSRVYNEQFF.

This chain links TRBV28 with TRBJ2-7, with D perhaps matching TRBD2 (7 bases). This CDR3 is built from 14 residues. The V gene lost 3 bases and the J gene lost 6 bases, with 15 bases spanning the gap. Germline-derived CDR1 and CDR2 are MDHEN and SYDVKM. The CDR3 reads CASSLPGGFREQYF. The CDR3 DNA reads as TGTGCCAGCAGTTTGCCGGGGGGCTTCCGCGAGCAGTACTTC.

The CDR3: CASSLGPGGASGYNEQFF. The DNA of the CDR3 is TGTGCCAGCAGCTTGGGCCCTGGTGGGGCTAGCGGCTACAATGAGCAGTTCTTC. The V and J genes are TRBV7-2 and TRBJ2-1; 7 nucleotides align to TRBD2. With V trimmed by 3 bases and J by 3 bases, 14 bases remained unmatched. The CDR3 length is 18 residues. Germline V gene lookup returns CDR1 SGHTA and CDR2 FQGNSA.

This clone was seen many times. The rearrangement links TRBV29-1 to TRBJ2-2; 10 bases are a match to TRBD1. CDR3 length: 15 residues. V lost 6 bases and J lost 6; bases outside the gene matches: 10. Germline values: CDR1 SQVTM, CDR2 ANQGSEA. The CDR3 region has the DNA TGCAGCGTCCCTCCTGGACAGGGGGAAGCCGGGGAGCTGTTTTTT. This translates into CSVPPGQGEAGELFF.

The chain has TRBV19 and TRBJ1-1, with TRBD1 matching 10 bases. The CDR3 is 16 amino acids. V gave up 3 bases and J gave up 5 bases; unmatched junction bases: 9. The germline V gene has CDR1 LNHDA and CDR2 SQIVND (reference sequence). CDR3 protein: CASSIRGQGTTTEAFF. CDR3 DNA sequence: TGTGCCAGTAGTATCAGGGGACAGGGGACAACGACTGAAGCTTTCTTT.

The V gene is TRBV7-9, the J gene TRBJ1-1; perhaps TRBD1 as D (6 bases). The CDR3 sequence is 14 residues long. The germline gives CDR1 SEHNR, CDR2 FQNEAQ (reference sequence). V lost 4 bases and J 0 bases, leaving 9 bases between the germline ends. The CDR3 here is CASSSTGMNTEAFF. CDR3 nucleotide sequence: TGTGCCAGCAGCTCCACAGGGATGAACACTGAAGCTTTCTTT.

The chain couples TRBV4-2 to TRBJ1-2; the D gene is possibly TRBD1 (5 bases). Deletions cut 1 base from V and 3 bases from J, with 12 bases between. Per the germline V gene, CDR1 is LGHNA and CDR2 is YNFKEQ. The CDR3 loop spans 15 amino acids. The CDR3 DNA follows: TGTGCCAGCAGCCAAGCCTCCGCGGGGGACTATGGCTACACCTTC. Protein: CASSQASAGDYGYTF.

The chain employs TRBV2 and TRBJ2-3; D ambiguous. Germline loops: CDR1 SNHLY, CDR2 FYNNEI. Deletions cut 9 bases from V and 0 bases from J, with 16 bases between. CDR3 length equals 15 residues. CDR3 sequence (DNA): TGTGCCAGTCGGAATTACCCACTAAGCACAGATACGCAGTATTTT. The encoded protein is CASRNYPLSTDTQYF.

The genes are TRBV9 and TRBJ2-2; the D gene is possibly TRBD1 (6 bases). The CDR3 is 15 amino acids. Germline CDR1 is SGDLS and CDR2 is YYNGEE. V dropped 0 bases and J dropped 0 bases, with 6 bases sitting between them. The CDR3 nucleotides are TGTGCCAGCAGCGTAGACAGGGCGAACACCGGGGAGCTGTTTTTT. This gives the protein CASSVDRANTGELFF.

The chain's CDR3 is CASSYSPAKNIQYF. The CDR3, as DNA: TGTGCCAGCAGTTACTCTCCCGCGAAAAACATTCAGTACTTC. The chain carries TRBV6-5 and TRBJ2-4, with D uncertain. Germline V gene sequence: CDR1 MNHEY, CDR2 SVGAGI. This CDR3 contains 14 residues. Deletions cut 0 bases from V and 4 bases from J, with 7 bases between.

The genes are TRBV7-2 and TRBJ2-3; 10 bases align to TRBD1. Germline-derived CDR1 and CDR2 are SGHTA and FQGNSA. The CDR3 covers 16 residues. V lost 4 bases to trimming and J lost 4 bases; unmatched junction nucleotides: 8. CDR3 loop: CASSSNRDRGPDTQYF. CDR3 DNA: TGTGCCAGCAGCTCCAACCGGGACAGGGGACCAGATACGCAGTATTTT.

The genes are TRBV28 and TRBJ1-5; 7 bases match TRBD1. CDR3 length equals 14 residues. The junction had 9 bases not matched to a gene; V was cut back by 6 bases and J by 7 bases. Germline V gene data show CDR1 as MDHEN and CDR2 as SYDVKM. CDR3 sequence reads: CASRETGMRQPQHF. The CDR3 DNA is TGTGCCAGCAGGGAGACAGGGATGAGGCAGCCCCAGCATTTT.

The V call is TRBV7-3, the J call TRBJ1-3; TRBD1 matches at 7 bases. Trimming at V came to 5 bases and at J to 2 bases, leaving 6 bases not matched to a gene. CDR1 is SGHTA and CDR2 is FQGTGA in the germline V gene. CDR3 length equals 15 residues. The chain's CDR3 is CASSPDDRAGNTIYF. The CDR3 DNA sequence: TGTGCCAGCAGCCCCGATGACAGGGCTGGAAACACCATATATTTT.

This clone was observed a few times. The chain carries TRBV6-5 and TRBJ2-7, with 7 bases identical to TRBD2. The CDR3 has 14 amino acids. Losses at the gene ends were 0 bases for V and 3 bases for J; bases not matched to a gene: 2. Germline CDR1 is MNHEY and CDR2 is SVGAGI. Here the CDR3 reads CASSYSGGDYEQYF. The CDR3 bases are TGTGCCAGCAGTTACTCTGGGGGGGACTACGAGCAGTACTTC.

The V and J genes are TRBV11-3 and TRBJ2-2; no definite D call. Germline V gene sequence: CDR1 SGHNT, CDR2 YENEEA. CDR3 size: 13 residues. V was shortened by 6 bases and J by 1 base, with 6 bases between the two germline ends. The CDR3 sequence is CASRRQNTGELFF. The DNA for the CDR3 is TGTGCCAGCAGGCGACAGAACACCGGGGAGCTGTTTTTT. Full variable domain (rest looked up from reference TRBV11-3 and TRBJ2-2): EAGVVQSPRYKIIEKKQPVAFWCNPISGHNTLYWYLQNLGQGPELLIRYENEEAVDDSQLPKDRFSAERLKGVDSTLKIQPAELGDSAVYLCASRRQNTGELFFGEGSRLTVL.

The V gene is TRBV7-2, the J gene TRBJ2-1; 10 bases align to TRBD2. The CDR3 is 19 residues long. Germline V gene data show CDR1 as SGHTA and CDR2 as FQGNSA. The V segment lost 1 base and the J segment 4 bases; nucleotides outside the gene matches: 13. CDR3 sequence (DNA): TGTGCCAGCAGCTTAGACCCCCGTTACACTAGCGGGACTTACAATGAGCAGTTCTTC. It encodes CASSLDPRYTSGTYNEQFF.

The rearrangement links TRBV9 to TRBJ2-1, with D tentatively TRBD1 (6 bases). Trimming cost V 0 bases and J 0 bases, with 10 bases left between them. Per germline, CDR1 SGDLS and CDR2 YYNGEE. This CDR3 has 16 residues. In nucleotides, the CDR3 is TGTGCCAGCAGCGTAGCAGGGGTTGGCTCCTACAATGAGCAGTTCTTC. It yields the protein CASSVAGVGSYNEQFF.

The CDR3 nucleotides are TGTGCCAGTAGTCTCGACAGGGTTGCTGGCTACACCTTC. Its translation: CASSLDRVAGYTF. The V and J genes are TRBV19 and TRBJ1-2; TRBD1 agrees at 7 bases. CDR3 length: 13 amino acids. V trimming: 5 bases; J trimming: 7 bases; junction bases outside the gene matches: 7. Germline V lookup: CDR1 LNHDA, CDR2 SQIVND (reference sequence).

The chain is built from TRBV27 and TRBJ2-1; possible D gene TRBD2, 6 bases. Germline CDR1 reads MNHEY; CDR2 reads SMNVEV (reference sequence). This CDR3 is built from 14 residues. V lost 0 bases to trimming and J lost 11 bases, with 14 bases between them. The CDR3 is CASSLSRSLAKQFF. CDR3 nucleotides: TGTGCCAGCAGTTTATCTAGGTCGCTAGCGAAGCAGTTCTTC.

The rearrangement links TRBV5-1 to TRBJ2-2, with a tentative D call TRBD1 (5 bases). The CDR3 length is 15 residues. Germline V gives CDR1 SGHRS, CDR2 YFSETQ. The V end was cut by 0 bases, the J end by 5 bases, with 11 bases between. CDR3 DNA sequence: TGCGCCAGCAGCTTGGAGCAGGGAATTACCGGGGAGCTGTTTTTT. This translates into CASSLEQGITGELFF.

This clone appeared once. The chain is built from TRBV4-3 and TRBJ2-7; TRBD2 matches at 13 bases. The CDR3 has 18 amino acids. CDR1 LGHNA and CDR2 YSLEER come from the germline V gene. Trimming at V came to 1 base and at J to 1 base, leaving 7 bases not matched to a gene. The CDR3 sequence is CASSQGLRTSGSSYEQYF. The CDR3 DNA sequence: TGCGCCAGCAGCCAAGGTCTCAGGACTAGCGGGAGTTCCTACGAGCAGTACTTC.

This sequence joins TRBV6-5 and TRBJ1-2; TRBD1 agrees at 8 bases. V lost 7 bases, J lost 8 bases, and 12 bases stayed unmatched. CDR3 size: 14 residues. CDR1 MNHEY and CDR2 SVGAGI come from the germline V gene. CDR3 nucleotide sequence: TGTGCCAGCAACCCCCGGACAGGGCCAGGGGGCTACACCTTC. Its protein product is CASNPRTGPGGYTF.

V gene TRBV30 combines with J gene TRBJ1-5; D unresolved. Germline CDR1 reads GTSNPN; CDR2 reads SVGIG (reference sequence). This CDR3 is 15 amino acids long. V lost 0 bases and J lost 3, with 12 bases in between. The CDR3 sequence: CAWSVKRVFNQPQHF. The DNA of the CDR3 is TGTGCCTGGAGTGTAAAGCGGGTCTTCAATCAGCCCCAGCATTTT.